The clone carrying this T cell receptor beta chain was detected only a few times. Its antigen is not known. Per the germline V gene, CDR1 is SGHTA and CDR2 is FQGNSA. Trimming at V came to 5 bases and at J to 3 bases, leaving 6 bases not matched to a gene. The CDR3 has 14 amino acids. This entry belongs to a study of CD8 T cells in ankylosing spondylitis. A quantitative 5'-RACE method, one with molecular barcodes, was used to make TCR beta libraries. MiXCR was run by TCRdb on the 5' RACE reads, yielding one entry per CDR3 protein. The sample consists of around 130,000 distinct CDR3 sequences, roughly 7.3% of them appearing once. Study findings and constraints: Reportedly, disease-linked clones are significantly enriched in ankylosing spondylitis patients' matched synovial fluid. Within ankylosing spondylitis blood, a TCR beta motif made up of under 10 highly homologous variants appeared to be characteristic. Both synovial fluid and blood in reactive arthritis had previously been reported to carry some motif variants.

The clonotype comes from a male donor with ankylosing spondylitis or in good health (not recorded which). This chain uses TRBV7-2 with TRBJ1-1, with 7 bases identical to TRBD1. The sequenced material came from blood, either unsorted or a sorted T cell fraction (not recorded which). DNA of the CDR3: TGTGCCAGCAGCCCCGGGACAGCTTACACTGAAGCTTTCTTT. Translated: CASSPGTAYTEAFF.